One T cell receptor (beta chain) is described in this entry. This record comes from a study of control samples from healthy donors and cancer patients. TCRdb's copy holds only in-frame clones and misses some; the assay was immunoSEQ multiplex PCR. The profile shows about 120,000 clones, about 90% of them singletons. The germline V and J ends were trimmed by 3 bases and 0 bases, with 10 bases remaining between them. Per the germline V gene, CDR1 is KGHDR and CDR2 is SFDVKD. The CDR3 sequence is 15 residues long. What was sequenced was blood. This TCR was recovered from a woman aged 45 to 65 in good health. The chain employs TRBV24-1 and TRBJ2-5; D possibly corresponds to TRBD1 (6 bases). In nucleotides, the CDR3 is TGTGCCACCAGTGATCCAGGGGAGTACCAAGAGACCCAGTACTTC. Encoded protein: CATSDPGEYQETQYF.